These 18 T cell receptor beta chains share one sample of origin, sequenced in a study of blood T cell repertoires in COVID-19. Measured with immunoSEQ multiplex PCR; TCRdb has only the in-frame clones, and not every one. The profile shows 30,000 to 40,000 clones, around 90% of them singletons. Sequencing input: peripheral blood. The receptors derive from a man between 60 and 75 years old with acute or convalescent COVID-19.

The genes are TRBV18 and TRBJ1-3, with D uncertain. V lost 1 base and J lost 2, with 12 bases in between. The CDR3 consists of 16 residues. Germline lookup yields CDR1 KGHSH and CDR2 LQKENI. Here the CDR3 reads CASSPRDARAGNTIYF. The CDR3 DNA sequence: TGTGCCAGCTCACCACGCGATGCTCGAGCTGGAAACACCATATATTTT.

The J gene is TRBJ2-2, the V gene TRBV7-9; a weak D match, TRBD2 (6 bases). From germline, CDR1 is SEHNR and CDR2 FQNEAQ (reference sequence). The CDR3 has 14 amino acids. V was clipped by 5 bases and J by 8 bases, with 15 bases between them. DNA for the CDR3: TGTGCCAGCAGCCCTCCCGGGACTGGGGGGGAGCTGTTTTTT. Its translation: CASSPPGTGGELFF.

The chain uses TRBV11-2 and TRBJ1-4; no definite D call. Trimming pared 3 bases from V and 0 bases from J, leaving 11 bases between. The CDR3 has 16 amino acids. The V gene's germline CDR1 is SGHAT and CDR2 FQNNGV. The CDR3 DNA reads TGTGCCAGCAGCTTGAGGCGGCTCGCAACTAATGAAAAACTGTTTTTT. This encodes CASSLRRLATNEKLFF.

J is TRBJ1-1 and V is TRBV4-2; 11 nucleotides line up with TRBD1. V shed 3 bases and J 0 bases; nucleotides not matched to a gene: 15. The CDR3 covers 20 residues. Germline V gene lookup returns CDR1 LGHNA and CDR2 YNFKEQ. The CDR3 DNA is TGTGCCAGCAGCCACCCCGTGGACAGGGGGCGCTTCATTATGAACACTGAAGCTTTCTTT. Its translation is CASSHPVDRGRFIMNTEAFF.

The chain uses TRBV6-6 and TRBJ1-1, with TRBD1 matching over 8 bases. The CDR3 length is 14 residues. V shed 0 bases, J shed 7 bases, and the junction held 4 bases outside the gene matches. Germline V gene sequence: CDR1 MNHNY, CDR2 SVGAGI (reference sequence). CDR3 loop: CASSYSQGAGEAFF. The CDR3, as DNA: TGTGCCAGCAGTTACTCCCAGGGGGCCGGTGAAGCTTTCTTT.

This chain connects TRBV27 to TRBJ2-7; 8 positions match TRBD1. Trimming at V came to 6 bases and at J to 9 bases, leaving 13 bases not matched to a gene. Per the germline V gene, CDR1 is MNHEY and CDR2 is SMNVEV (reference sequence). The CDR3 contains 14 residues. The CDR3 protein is CASSISGTGASQYV. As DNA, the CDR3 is TGTGCCAGCAGCATCTCCGGGACAGGCGCTTCGCAGTACGTC.

The CDR3 sequence: CSVSGSTDRGQENNEQFF. Here the CDR3 DNA reads TGCAGCGTCTCTGGATCAACTGACAGGGGACAGGAGAACAATGAGCAGTTCTTC. The chain employs TRBV29-1 and TRBJ2-1, with 8 bases matching TRBD1. Per the germline V gene, CDR1 is SQVTM and CDR2 is ANQGSEA. This CDR3 contains 18 residues. V was clipped by 6 bases and J by 5 bases; unmatched bases: 21.

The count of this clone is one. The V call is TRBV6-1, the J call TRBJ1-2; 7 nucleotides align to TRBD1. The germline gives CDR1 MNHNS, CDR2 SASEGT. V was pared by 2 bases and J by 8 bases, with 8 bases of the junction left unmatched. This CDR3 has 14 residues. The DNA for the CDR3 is TGTGCCAGCAGTGAAAGTGGAGGGGGCGCAGGCTACACCTTC. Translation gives CASSESGGGAGYTF.

CDR3 in DNA: TGCGCCAGCCCGAGGAGACCCCGGGACAGTCTTTCACCCCTCCACTTT. Protein product: CASPRRPRDSLSPLHF. The chain has TRBV5-1 and TRBJ1-6; TRBD1 agrees at 7 bases. The CDR3 is 16 amino acids. The germline V gene has CDR1 SGHRS and CDR2 YFSETQ. V gave up 7 bases and J gave up 9 bases; unmatched junction bases: 16.

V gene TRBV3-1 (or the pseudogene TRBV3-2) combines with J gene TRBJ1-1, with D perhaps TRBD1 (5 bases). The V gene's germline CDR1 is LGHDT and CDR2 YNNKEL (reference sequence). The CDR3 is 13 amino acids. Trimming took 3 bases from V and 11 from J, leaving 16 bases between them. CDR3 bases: TGTGCCAGCAGCCATGCAGCAGGGCGGGATGCTTTCTTT. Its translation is CASSHAAGRDAFF.

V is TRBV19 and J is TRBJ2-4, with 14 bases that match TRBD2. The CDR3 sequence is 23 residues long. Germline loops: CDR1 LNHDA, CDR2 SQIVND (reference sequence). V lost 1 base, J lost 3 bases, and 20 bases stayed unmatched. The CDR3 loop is CASSIGGGDGLAGGTYVKNIQYF. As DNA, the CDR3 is TGTGCCAGTAGTATAGGGGGAGGGGATGGACTAGCGGGAGGCACCTATGTCAAAAACATTCAGTACTTC.

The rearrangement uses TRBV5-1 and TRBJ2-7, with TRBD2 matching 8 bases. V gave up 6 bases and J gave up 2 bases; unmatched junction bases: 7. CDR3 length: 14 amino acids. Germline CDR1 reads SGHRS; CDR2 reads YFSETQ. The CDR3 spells CASTLSGGTYEQYF. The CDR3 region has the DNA TGCGCCAGCACCCTGAGCGGGGGAACCTACGAGCAGTACTTC.

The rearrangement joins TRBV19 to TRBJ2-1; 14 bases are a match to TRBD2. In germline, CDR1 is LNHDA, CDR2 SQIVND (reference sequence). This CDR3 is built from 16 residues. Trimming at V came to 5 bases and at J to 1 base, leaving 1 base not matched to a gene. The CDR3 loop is CASSWTSGRSYNEQFF. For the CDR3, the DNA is TGTGCCAGTAGTTGGACTAGCGGGAGGTCCTACAATGAGCAGTTCTTC.

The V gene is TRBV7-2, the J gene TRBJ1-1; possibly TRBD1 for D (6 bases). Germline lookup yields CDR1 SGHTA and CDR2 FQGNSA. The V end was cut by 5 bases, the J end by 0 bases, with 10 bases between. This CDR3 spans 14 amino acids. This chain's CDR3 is CASSPRQVNTEAFF. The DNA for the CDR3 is TGTGCCAGCAGCCCCCGACAGGTGAACACTGAAGCTTTCTTT.

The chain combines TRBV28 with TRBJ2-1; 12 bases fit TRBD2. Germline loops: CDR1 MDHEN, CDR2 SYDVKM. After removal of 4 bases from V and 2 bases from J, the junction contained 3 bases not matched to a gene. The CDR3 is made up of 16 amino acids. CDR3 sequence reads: CASSSRTSGTYNEQFF. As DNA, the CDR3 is TGTGCCAGCAGTTCCCGGACTAGCGGGACCTACAATGAGCAGTTCTTC.

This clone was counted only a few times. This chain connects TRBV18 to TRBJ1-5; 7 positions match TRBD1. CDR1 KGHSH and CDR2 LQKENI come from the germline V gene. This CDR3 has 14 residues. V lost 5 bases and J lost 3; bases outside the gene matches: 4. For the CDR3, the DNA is TGTGCCAGCTCAATCGGGACAGACAATCAGCCCCAGCATTTT. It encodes CASSIGTDNQPQHF.

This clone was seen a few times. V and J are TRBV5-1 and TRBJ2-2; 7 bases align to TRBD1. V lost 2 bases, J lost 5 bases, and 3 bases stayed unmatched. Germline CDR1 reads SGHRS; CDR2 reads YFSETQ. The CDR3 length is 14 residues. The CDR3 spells CASSFGRGTGELFF. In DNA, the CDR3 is TGCGCCAGCAGCTTCGGCAGGGGGACCGGGGAGCTGTTTTTT.

The DNA for the CDR3 is TGTGCCAGCAGCTTAAGAGGGAACAGGGGACGGGTTTCTGCGAGCACAGATACGCAGTATTTT. Protein: CASSLRGNRGRVSASTDTQYF. This chain joins TRBV7-3 and TRBJ2-3; 7 nucleotides match TRBD1. Losses at the gene ends were 1 base for V and 0 bases for J; bases not matched to a gene: 19. Germline CDR1 is SGHTA and CDR2 is FQGTGA. This CDR3 has 21 amino acids. Full variable domain (missing parts from reference TRBV7-3 and TRBJ2-3): GAGVSQTPSNKVTEKGKYVELRCDPISGHTALYWYRQSLGQGPEFLIYFQGTGAADDSGLPNDRFFAVRPEGSVSTLKIQRTERGDSAVYLCASSLRGNRGRVSASTDTQYFGPGTRLTVL.